This entry lists 26 T cell receptor beta chains sequenced from one sample in a study of PD-L1 blockade in urothelial cancer (dated by TCRdb to 2015 to 2018). This specimen's time point label, per the study, means: peripheral blood 6 weeks after treatment start. Libraries were made using the immunoSEQ multiplex PCR assay. The table comes from immuneACCESS by way of TCRdb, which keeps in-frame sequences with V and J called. Part of the clones is missing from these tables; in studies checked, under half for an unresolved V gene and the rest for unknown reasons. The sample has about 120,000 clones on record, roughly 82% of them singletons. 2.4% of the sample rests with the top ten. Here the sequenced sample was PBMCs, taken around atezolizumab (anti-PD-L1) treatment. These receptors all come from a middle-aged man with urothelial cancer.

The chain combines TRBV19 with TRBJ2-6, with TRBD2 matching 11 bases. The CDR3 is 17 amino acids. V dropped 5 bases and J dropped 3; count of bases not matched to a gene: 6. Germline lookup yields CDR1 LNHDA and CDR2 SQIVND (reference sequence). The DNA of the CDR3 is TGTGCCAGTAGTCTTAGCGGGAGGGCCGGTGGGGCCAACGTCCTGACTTTC. Amino acid sequence: CASSLSGRAGGANVLTF.

The V and J genes are TRBV4-1 and TRBJ2-2; 8 bases fit TRBD2. Germline values: CDR1 MGHRA, CDR2 YSYEKL. This CDR3 is built from 15 residues. V shed 3 bases and J 10 bases; nucleotides not matched to a gene: 10. The CDR3 region is CASSQLNPRGEELFF. CDR3 in DNA: TGCGCCAGCAGCCAGTTAAACCCGCGGGGGGAGGAGCTGTTTTTT.

This chain uses TRBV19 with TRBJ1-2, with D possibly TRBD1 on 5 matching bases. Germline loops: CDR1 LNHDA, CDR2 SQIVND (reference sequence). The CDR3 is made up of 13 amino acids. Trimming shortened V by 3 bases and J by 2 bases, and 7 bases separated the two germline ends. The CDR3 nucleotides are TGTGCCAGTAGTATTTCAGGGAACTATGGCTACACCTTC. Protein sequence: CASSISGNYGYTF.

The V and J genes are TRBV28 and TRBJ1-2, with TRBD1 identical over 7 bases. CDR3 length equals 14 residues. After removal of 1 base from V and 6 bases from J, the junction contained 5 bases not matched to a gene. Per the germline V gene, CDR1 is MDHEN and CDR2 is SYDVKM. CDR3 region: CASSLLTGNDGYTF. For the CDR3, the DNA is TGTGCCAGCAGTTTATTGACAGGGAATGATGGCTACACCTTC.

This clone appeared a single time. The chain combines TRBV5-1 with TRBJ1-2, with TRBD1 matching 8 bases. V lost 4 bases, J lost 4 bases, and 3 bases stayed unmatched. Germline CDR1 reads SGHRS; CDR2 reads YFSETQ. This CDR3 spans 13 amino acids. In DNA, the CDR3 is TGCGCCAGCAGCGACACAGGGGGCTATGGCTACACCTTC. This translates into CASSDTGGYGYTF.

The sample holds one count of this clone. The rearrangement uses TRBV4-1 and TRBJ2-1; 7 nucleotides align to TRBD1. Germline V CDR1 and CDR2: MGHRA, YSYEKL. This CDR3 spans 13 amino acids. V lost 4 bases, J lost 8 bases, and 5 bases stayed unmatched. The DNA for the CDR3 is TGCGCCAGCAGCCTTACTACAGGGGATGAGCAGTTCTTC. It specifies CASSLTTGDEQFF.

The count of this clone is one. The chain couples TRBV6-5 to TRBJ1-3; D not resolved. Trimming removed 0 bases at V and 3 bases at J, with 12 bases between. Germline values: CDR1 MNHEY, CDR2 SVGAGI. CDR3 length: 16 amino acids. The CDR3 reads CASSYSNVRVGNTIYF. CDR3 coding DNA: TGTGCCAGCAGTTACTCGAATGTGCGGGTTGGAAACACCATATATTTT.

This clone was seen a few times. The CDR3 loop reads CSADPTYGYTF. In DNA, the CDR3 is TGCAGTGCTGATCCTACTTATGGCTACACCTTC. J is TRBJ1-2 and V is TRBV20-1; D remains unclear. CDR1 is DFQATT and CDR2 is SNEGSKA in the germline V gene (reference sequence). The CDR3 extends over 11 amino acids. V was pared by 5 bases and J by 5 bases, with 9 bases between.

The genes are TRBV5-5 and TRBJ2-2, with 8 bases aligning to TRBD2. The CDR3 extends over 16 amino acids. Losses at the gene ends were 1 base for V and 0 bases for J; bases not matched to a gene: 2. Per the germline V gene, CDR1 is SGHKS and CDR2 is YYEKEE (reference sequence). This CDR3 reads CASSLLAGPNTGELFF. As DNA, the CDR3 is TGTGCCAGCAGCTTGTTAGCGGGACCGAACACCGGGGAGCTGTTTTTT.

The chain links TRBV19 to TRBJ1-5; TRBD1 might be the D (6 bases). Germline lookup yields CDR1 LNHDA and CDR2 SQIVND (reference sequence). This CDR3 contains 16 residues. The V gene lost 4 bases and the J gene lost 2 bases, with 15 bases spanning the gap. The CDR3 protein is CASSKGRGAGNQPQHF. The DNA for the CDR3 is TGTGCCAGTAGTAAGGGGAGGGGGGCTGGCAATCAGCCCCAGCATTTT.

This rearrangement joins TRBV30 to TRBJ1-5, with D perhaps matching TRBD1 (6 bases). Trimming removed 0 bases at V and 0 bases at J, with 12 bases between. The CDR3 runs to 16 residues. CDR1 is GTSNPN and CDR2 is SVGIG in the germline V gene (reference sequence). The CDR3 loop is CAWSVPPGDSNQPQHF. The CDR3 DNA is TGTGCCTGGAGTGTACCCCCAGGGGATAGCAATCAGCCCCAGCATTTT.

The chain is built from TRBV18 and TRBJ1-6, with D uncertain. V was shortened by 3 bases and J by 3 bases, with 9 bases between the two germline ends. CDR3 length equals 15 residues. Germline-derived CDR1 and CDR2 are KGHSH and LQKENI. The CDR3 DNA sequence: TGTGCCAGCTCACCCGACGGACTCTATAATTCACCCCTCCACTTT. The encoded protein is CASSPDGLYNSPLHF. Filled out from reference TRBV18 and TRBJ1-6, the complete variable domain reads NAGVMQNPRHLVRRRGQEARLRCSPMKGHSHVYWYRQLPEEGLKFMVYLQKENIIDESGMPKERFSAEFPKEGPSILRIQQVVRGDSAAYFCASSPDGLYNSPLHFGNGTRLTVT.

The table lists this clone with a few counts. The identical CDR3 is also encoded by other nucleotide sequences in the sample. This chain links TRBV27 with TRBJ1-2; D not certain. Germline V gene sequence: CDR1 MNHEY, CDR2 SMNVEV (reference sequence). Trimming took 3 bases from V and 0 from J, leaving 5 bases between them. CDR3 length: 13 amino acids. The CDR3 DNA reads TGTGCCAGCAGTTTGCGGGCTAACTATGGCTACACCTTC. Translating gives CASSLRANYGYTF.

This chain links TRBV2 with TRBJ2-7, with 7 bases lining up with TRBD1. Trimming removed 6 bases from V and 2 bases from J; junction bases left unmatched: 7. The CDR3 contains 14 residues. CDR1 is SNHLY, CDR2 FYNNEI, per germline. CDR3 region: CASREPGQTYEQYF. The CDR3 DNA sequence: TGTGCCAGCAGAGAGCCGGGACAGACCTACGAGCAGTACTTC. Variable domain in full (rest from reference TRBV2 and TRBJ2-7): EPEVTQTPSHQVTQMGQEVILRCVPISNHLYFYWYRQILGQKVEFLVSFYNNEISEKSEIFDDQFSVERPDGSNFTLKIRSTKLEDSAMYFCASREPGQTYEQYFGPGTRLTVT.

The rearrangement joins TRBV6-1 to TRBJ2-7, with 10 bases lining up with TRBD2. The J segment lost 1 base and the V segment lost 4 bases, leaving 4 bases of the junction unmatched. CDR1 is MNHNS and CDR2 is SASEGT in the germline V gene. This CDR3 comprises 15 residues. CDR3 bases: TGTGCCAGCAGTGGGGGACTAGCGCCTTCCTACGAGCAGTACTTC. The encoded protein is CASSGGLAPSYEQYF.

The V gene is TRBV28, the J gene TRBJ1-5, with 11 bases lining up with TRBD1. Unmatched junction bases numbered 2, after V lost 3 bases and J lost 7 bases. Germline assignment: CDR1 MDHEN and CDR2 SYDVKM. The CDR3 totals 14 residues. The CDR3 spells CASSFGTGGQPQHF. Here the CDR3 DNA reads TGTGCCAGCAGTTTTGGGACAGGGGGGCAGCCCCAGCATTTT.

This sequence joins TRBV9 and TRBJ2-2, with TRBD1 matching over 9 bases. Trimming took 0 bases from V and 5 from J; bases not matched to a gene: 2. CDR3 length: 15 residues. CDR1 is SGDLS and CDR2 is YYNGEE in the germline V gene. The CDR3 sequence is CASSVAGQGTGELFF. In DNA form, the CDR3 reads TGTGCCAGCAGCGTAGCGGGACAGGGAACCGGGGAGCTGTTTTTT.

This rearrangement joins TRBV7-2 to TRBJ1-2, with TRBD1 matching 7 bases. CDR1 is SGHTA and CDR2 is FQGNSA in the germline V gene. The CDR3 length is 13 residues. Trimming took 5 bases from V and 6 from J; bases not matched to a gene: 6. In nucleotides, the CDR3 is TGTGCCAGCAGCAGGGGGACAGAGGATGGCTACACCTTC. This codes for CASSRGTEDGYTF.

The chain couples TRBV10-3 to TRBJ1-3; D is ambiguous. CDR1 and CDR2 (germline): ENHRY, SYGVKD. The CDR3 is 14 residues long. The V gene lost 6 bases and the J gene lost 0 bases, with 9 bases spanning the gap. CDR3: CAIRPDNSGNTIYF. CDR3 coding DNA: TGTGCCATCAGGCCCGACAACTCTGGAAACACCATATATTTT.

This clone appeared a single time. The sample has other DNA sequences that encode this CDR3 too. The V and J genes are TRBV19 and TRBJ1-3; D is undetermined. Germline V lookup: CDR1 LNHDA, CDR2 SQIVND (reference sequence). The CDR3 runs to 14 residues. V was clipped by 6 bases and J by 0 bases, with 9 bases between them. The DNA of the CDR3 is TGTGCCAGTAGGTCCGGGAGCTCTGGAAACACCATATATTTT. Translating it yields CASRSGSSGNTIYF.

The CDR3 bases are TGTGCCAGCAGTGGGCAGGGGGGTACGGAAAAACTGTTTTTT. This gives the protein CASSGQGGTEKLFF. V is TRBV6-1 and J is TRBJ1-4; 7 bases line up with TRBD1. CDR1 and CDR2 from the germline V gene are MNHNS and SASEGT. Trimming took 4 bases from V and 8 from J; bases not matched to a gene: 7. The CDR3 covers 14 residues.

This clone is a singleton in its sample. This chain connects TRBV18 to TRBJ1-1; D uncertain. Germline V gene data show CDR1 as KGHSH and CDR2 as LQKENI. The CDR3 sequence is 16 residues long. V gave up 4 bases and J gave up 1 base, with 16 bases separating them. In DNA form, the CDR3 reads TGTGCCAGCTCACGCCGCCCCACCACGGGGAACACTGAAGCTTTCTTT. Amino acids: CASSRRPTTGNTEAFF.

The chain combines TRBV4-2 with TRBJ2-1; 11 bases match TRBD2. This CDR3 is 14 amino acids long. CDR1 is LGHNA and CDR2 is YNFKEQ in the germline V gene. The trim removed 7 bases at V and 8 bases at J, leaving 7 bases unmatched. DNA of the CDR3: TGTGCCAGCACTCGGGTAGCGGGAGGGGATGAGCAGTTCTTC. It translates to CASTRVAGGDEQFF.

This clone was seen only a few times. The CDR3 sequence is CASSIAWTARLNGYTF. DNA for the CDR3: TGTGCCAGTAGTATCGCCTGGACAGCGAGACTGAATGGCTACACCTTC. The V call is TRBV19, the J call TRBJ1-2; D is possibly TRBD1 (6 bases). Per the germline V gene, CDR1 is LNHDA and CDR2 is SQIVND (reference sequence). V was clipped by 3 bases and J by 6 bases, with 20 bases between them. The CDR3 covers 16 residues.

V gene TRBV6-5 combines with J gene TRBJ2-3; 7 nucleotides match TRBD2. This CDR3 has 14 amino acids. Germline V gene lookup returns CDR1 MNHEY and CDR2 SVGAGI. J gave up 0 bases and V 6 bases, and 3 bases lay outside the gene matches. The CDR3 DNA reads TGTGCCAGCAGACTAGCGACTAGCACAGATACGCAGTATTTT. Translated: CASRLATSTDTQYF.

This rearrangement joins TRBV6-6 to TRBJ1-5, with 10 bases fitting TRBD1. The germline V gene encodes CDR1 MNHNY and CDR2 SVGAGI (reference sequence). V lost 7 bases, J lost 4 bases, and 10 bases stayed unmatched. This CDR3 region has 16 residues. The CDR3 sequence is CASTPGQGNRNQPQHF. The CDR3 DNA reads as TGTGCCAGCACCCCGGGACAGGGGAATCGGAATCAGCCCCAGCATTTT.